Listed below are T cell receptor beta chains from one sample, sequenced in a study of T cell responses to AZD1222 COVID-19 vaccine. Using immunoSEQ multiplex PCR, the repertoire was profiled, and TCRdb retains in-frame clones only, with some absent. Here the sample spans tens of thousands of clones, 75% to 95% being singletons. The material was peripheral blood, obtained 28 days after the second dose of the MenACWY control vaccine. Receptors originate from an adult who received the MenACWY meningococcal vaccine as a control. The CDR3 runs from the conserved cysteine through the conserved F or W.

CDR3	V	length
CASSFGGFSYNEQFF	TRBV27	15
CASSLGILRTDTQYF	TRBV27	15
CASSLRNPNQPQHF	TRBV7-2	14
CASSISLYNEQFF	TRBV19	13
CAIHSGGAEAFF	TRBV19	12
CASSLLMTSGRRYEQFF	TRBV5-1	17
CASSPDRGNSPLHF	TRBV25-1	14
CASRSSGTSYNEQFF	TRBV27	15
CASSLVDLNTEAFF	TRBV5-1	14
CAISERLAGSDEQYF	TRBV10-3	15
CASSLALRQDGNTIYF	TRBV5-1	16
CSASGGEGRRETQYF	TRBV20-1	15
CASSPPGLLNEQFF	TRBV11-3	14
CAWSAGQGLYGYTF	TRBV30	14
CASSKRAGLNEKLFF	TRBV9	15
CANRLKGTGRYNEQFF	TRBV2	16
CAWTGLSYNEQFF	TRBV30	13
CASSYVRTGGNYGYTF	TRBV6-5	16
CASSPGRTSITGELFF	TRBV7-8	16
CAWSLVGGGGSEAFF	TRBV30	15
CASTGSTDTQYF	TRBV6-6	12
CASSLGLAKNIQYF	TRBV5-6	14
CASSQGQGRLENYGYTF	TRBV3-1/TRBV3-2	17
CASSSGPGNTIYF	TRBV7-6	13
CAWTLPGLALDTF	TRBV30	13
CASSLGGQISGNEQFF	TRBV7-9	16
CSAEAGNEQFF	TRBV29-1	11
CAIPTRNTGELFF	TRBV10-3	13
CASSSGVAGGSDTQYF	TRBV7-3	16
CASSLGTGGNYGYTF	TRBV5-4	15
CASSRGTDSPLHF	TRBV5-1	13
CASSALPNTIYF	TRBV7-9	12
CASRGLAERGELFF	TRBV10-2	14
CASSLYSAEQFF	TRBV4-1	12
CASSIATVQPQHF	TRBV19	13
CASIGSGANVLTF	TRBV19	13
CASSPPGTATYEQYF	TRBV28	15